These T cell receptor beta chains were read from a single sample in a study of cytomegalovirus exposure and HLA in healthy donors. The data were produced by immunoSEQ multiplex PCR, yet TCRdb's version contains in-frame clones alone and is incomplete. The sample carries around 180,000 clones, 78% recorded once. Sequenced sample: PBMCs. These receptors all come from a woman aged 45-60 years in good health and CMV-seropositive. Each CDR3 is given with its conserved first and last residue. A D gene is named only where the DNA matches it firmly. Some rows mark clone size as missing; the rest say once, few, many or name a class of expanded clone.

TRBV5-1	18	.	.	TRBJ1-3	TGCGCCAGCAGCCAGCTATCGCAGGGGACGAGCTCTGGAAACACCATATATTTT	CASSQLSQGTSSGNTIYF
TRBV9	15	few	.	TRBJ1-4	TGTGCCAGCAGCGTAGGGGCCAGCTCTAATGAAAAACTGTTTTTT	CASSVGASSNEKLFF
TRBV28	16	.	TRBD2	TRBJ2-4	TGTGCCAGCAGTCAACTAGCGGGGGTTAGCAAAAACATTCAGTACTTC	CASSQLAGVSKNIQYF
TRBV5-1	13	.	.	TRBJ2-2	TGCGCCAGCAGCCAGGTTAGCGGCGGGGAGCTGTTTTTT	CASSQVSGGELFF
TRBV19	13	.	TRBD1	TRBJ1-4	TGTGCCAGTCGTGCGCAGGGGGCTGAAAAACTGTTTTTT	CASRAQGAEKLFF
TRBV7-3	15	.	TRBD2	TRBJ2-5	TGTGCCAGCAGCTTAGTCGCGGGGGGGCTACAGACCCAGTACTTC	CASSLVAGGLQTQYF
TRBV4-2	13	.	.	TRBJ2-7	TGTGCCAGCAGCCAAATTGCGGGGAGCGAGCAGTACTTC	CASSQIAGSEQYF
TRBV30	14	.	.	TRBJ1-4	TGTGCCTGGAGTCGTGGACAGATTAATGAAAAACTGTTTTTT	CAWSRGQINEKLFF
TRBV10-2	17	.	TRBD2	TRBJ2-3	TGCGCCAGCGGTGGACTAGCGGGGGGGCTGGGCACAGATACGCAGTATTTT	CASGGLAGGLGTDTQYF
TRBV4-2	15	.	TRBD2	TRBJ2-7	TGTGCCAGCAGCCAAGAAGGCGGGGGGGCCCACGAGCAGTACTTC	CASSQEGGGAHEQYF
TRBV2	15	.	TRBD1	TRBJ1-1	TGTGCCAGCAGTTTCGACAGGGGGCGAAGGACTGAAGCTTTCTTT	CASSFDRGRRTEAFF
TRBV30	15	.	.	TRBJ1-3	TGTGCCTGGAGTGGGGCGGGGAGCTCTGGAAACACCATATATTTT	CAWSGAGSSGNTIYF
TRBV6-1	15	.	.	TRBJ1-1	TGTGCCAGCAGTGAAGGGGTGGCAGGGTACACTGAAGCTTTCTTT	CASSEGVAGYTEAFF
TRBV5-4	17	.	TRBD2	TRBJ2-3	TGTGCCAGCAGCTCCGGACTAGCGGGGGGCCCCTCCAATACGCAGTATTTT	CASSSGLAGGPSNTQYF
TRBV5-1	15	.	TRBD2	TRBJ2-1	TGCGCCAGCAGCTTGGGGCCCACTAGCGGGGGCGAGCAGTTCTTC	CASSLGPTSGGEQFF
TRBV10-3	14	few	.	TRBJ1-1	TGTGCCATCAGTGAAATTGACAGGAACACTGAAGCTTTCTTT	CAISEIDRNTEAFF
TRBV11-3	15	.	.	TRBJ2-2	TGTGCCAGCAGCTTAGGGGACACTCACACCGGGGAGCTGTTTTTT	CASSLGDTHTGELFF
TRBV10-2	15	.	.	TRBJ2-7	TGCGCCAGCTCCGAGAGGTGGGGCGACTCCTACGAGCAGTACTTC	CASSERWGDSYEQYF
TRBV11-2	16	few	TRBD2	TRBJ2-7	TGTGCCAGCAGCCCCGGGGGCAGCGGGGGGCACTCCGAGCAGTACTTC	CASSPGGSGGHSEQYF
TRBV6-1	13	few	TRBD1	TRBJ2-3	TGTGCCAGCAGTGAGACAGGGGTCAATACGCAGTATTTT	CASSETGVNTQYF
TRBV7-9	12	.	.	TRBJ1-3	TGTGCCAGTGAGTCGGAGGGAAACACCATATATTTT	CASESEGNTIYF